Each of the 19 T cell receptor beta chains below was sequenced from the same sample in a study of T cell changes during pregnancy in multiple sclerosis. Only in-frame clones appear in the TCRdb table, and some are missing; sequencing was by immunoSEQ multiplex PCR. The sample has roughly 50,000 clones, 91% seen once. The sample was peripheral blood, taken after pregnancy. These receptors were taken from a female donor in good health, enrolled as a control in a pregnancy study.

This sequence joins TRBV4-1 and TRBJ2-2; 13 bases agree with TRBD2. Trimming cost V 5 bases and J 13 bases; bases outside gene matches: 13. The CDR3 covers 16 residues. The germline CDR1 and CDR2 sequences are MGHRA and YSYEKL. This chain's CDR3 is CASSVGLAGVSGRLFF. The CDR3 DNA follows: TGCGCCAGCAGCGTAGGACTAGCGGGAGTAAGCGGTCGGCTGTTTTTT.

The chain recombines TRBV27 with TRBJ1-4; D gene unclear. Germline V lookup: CDR1 MNHEY, CDR2 SMNVEV (reference sequence). CDR3 length: 15 amino acids. Trimming removed 2 bases at V and 8 bases at J, with 15 bases between. CDR3 DNA sequence: TGTGCCAGCAGTTTACGGGCCTGGAGAGGGGAAAAACTGTTTTTT. This codes for CASSLRAWRGEKLFF.

The gene calls are TRBV25-1 and TRBJ2-3; 7 bases are shared with TRBD2. The germline V gene encodes CDR1 MGHDK and CDR2 SYGVNS. V lost 1 base, J lost 1 base, and 2 bases stayed unmatched. The CDR3 sequence is 15 residues long. CDR3 DNA: TGTGCCAGCAGTGAATGGAGCGGGGGCACAGATACGCAGTATTTT. It encodes CASSEWSGGTDTQYF. Supplemented by reference TRBV25-1 and TRBJ2-3, the full variable domain reads EADIYQTPRYLVIGTGKKITLECSQTMGHDKMYWYQQDPGMELHLIHYSYGVNSTEKGDLSSESTVSRIRTEHFPLTLESARPSHTSQYLCASSEWSGGTDTQYFGPGTRLTVL.

V usage is TRBV19 and J usage is TRBJ2-1; TRBD2 might be the D (8 bases). Between the trimmed V and J ends, which lost 6 bases and 1 base, there was a span of 13 bases. The CDR3 runs 15 residues. Germline-derived CDR1 and CDR2 are LNHDA and SQIVND (reference sequence). CDR3 DNA: TGTGCCAGTAGCGTAGCGGGACAGTCCTACAATGAGCAGTTCTTC. It is translated as CASSVAGQSYNEQFF.

This clone has just one count. The chain carries TRBV6-1 and TRBJ1-1, with D hard to call. Germline V lookup: CDR1 MNHNS, CDR2 SASEGT. The CDR3 is 14 residues long. V lost 5 bases to trimming and J lost 5 bases, with 15 bases between them. The DNA of the CDR3 is TGTGCCAGCAGTACTAGGACGGGAGGGACTGAAGCTTTCTTT. Protein: CASSTRTGGTEAFF.

This rearrangement joins TRBV6-6 to TRBJ1-1, with 8 bases matching TRBD1. J gave up 1 base and V 2 bases, and 3 bases lay outside the gene matches. Per germline, CDR1 MNHNY and CDR2 SVGAGI (reference sequence). The length of the CDR3 is 15 residues. As DNA, the CDR3 is TGTGCCAGCAGTTACCGACAGGGGAAGAACACTGAAGCTTTCTTT. Translated, it gives CASSYRQGKNTEAFF.

The chain carries TRBV6-1 and TRBJ1-5; 12 bases align to TRBD1. This CDR3 comprises 14 residues. The germline V gene encodes CDR1 MNHNS and CDR2 SASEGT. V gave up 6 bases and J gave up 6 bases; unmatched junction bases: 3. CDR3 sequence: CASRGQGAAQPQHF. The CDR3 nucleotides read TGTGCCAGCAGGGGACAGGGGGCGGCTCAGCCCCAGCATTTT.

The genes are TRBV7-9 and TRBJ2-7; 12 positions agree with TRBD2. V was pared by 4 bases and J by 1 base, with 2 bases of the junction left unmatched. In germline, CDR1 is SEHNR, CDR2 FQNEAQ (reference sequence). CDR3 size: 15 residues. CDR3 nucleotide sequence: TGTGCCAGCAGCTCTAGCGGGAGGGATTCCTACGAGCAGTACTTC. Translated: CASSSSGRDSYEQYF.

The genes are TRBV10-1 and TRBJ2-5; unclear D gene. This CDR3 has 13 amino acids. The V end was cut by 0 bases, the J end by 4 bases, with 6 bases between. Per the germline V gene, CDR1 is WNHNN and CDR2 is SYGVQD (reference sequence). The CDR3 region has the DNA TGCGCCAGCAGTGAGTCCCCCGGAGAGACCCAGTACTTC. This encodes CASSESPGETQYF.

The CDR3 sequence: CASSFRVRRDRKYNEQFF. Here the CDR3 DNA reads TGTGCCAGCAGTTTTCGCGTCCGCAGGGACAGAAAATACAATGAGCAGTTCTTC. J is TRBJ2-1 and V is TRBV28; 7 bases line up with TRBD1. The CDR3 is 18 residues long. From germline, CDR1 is MDHEN and CDR2 SYDVKM. With 3 bases clipped from V and 4 bases from J, the junction kept 15 bases outside the gene matches.

The chain joins TRBV4-2 to TRBJ1-3; 8 nucleotides align to TRBD1. Germline V lookup: CDR1 LGHNA, CDR2 YNFKEQ. This CDR3 is 15 amino acids long. V was pared by 4 bases and J by 5 bases, with 7 bases of the junction left unmatched. The CDR3 loop is CASSPGQGDRNTIYF. As DNA, the CDR3 is TGTGCCAGCAGCCCAGGACAGGGTGATCGAAACACCATATATTTT.

This clone appeared once. In DNA, the CDR3 is TGTGCCAGCAGTCTCAGGGTGGATTTGACTGAAGCTTTCTTT. Amino acid sequence: CASSLRVDLTEAFF. The chain recombines TRBV6-5 with TRBJ1-1; the D gene is possibly TRBD1 (5 bases). The CDR3 extends over 14 amino acids. The V end was cut by 5 bases, the J end by 5 bases, with 15 bases between. Germline CDR1 reads MNHEY; CDR2 reads SVGAGI.

CDR3 amino acids: CASSPGGPPQANTGELFF. The CDR3 bases are TGTGCCAGCAGCCCGGGCGGGCCACCCCAGGCGAACACCGGGGAGCTGTTTTTT. This chain uses TRBV7-9 with TRBJ2-2; TRBD2 might be the D (5 bases). Trimming removed 5 bases from V and 0 bases from J, with 19 bases in between. This CDR3 has 18 amino acids. Per the germline V gene, CDR1 is SEHNR and CDR2 is FQNEAQ (reference sequence).

This clone was seen only a few times. The gene calls are TRBV7-9 and TRBJ1-4; D not resolved. The V gene lost 3 bases and the J gene lost 8 bases, with 10 bases spanning the gap. This CDR3 comprises 13 residues. Germline V CDR1 and CDR2: SEHNR, FQNEAQ (reference sequence). In DNA, the CDR3 is TGTGCCAGCAGCTTGGTCATAGAAGAAAAACTGTTTTTT. It yields the protein CASSLVIEEKLFF.

J is TRBJ2-5 and V is TRBV9; 8 bases fit TRBD2. This CDR3 comprises 16 residues. The germline V gene has CDR1 SGDLS and CDR2 YYNGEE. V lost 4 bases and J lost 5; bases outside the gene matches: 13. CDR3 sequence: CASSPGRVAGWETQYF. CDR3 DNA: TGTGCCAGCAGCCCAGGGAGAGTAGCGGGATGGGAGACCCAGTACTTC. Complete variable domain (other parts from reference TRBV9 and TRBJ2-5): DSGVTQTPKHLITATGQRVTLRCSPRSGDLSVYWYQQSLDQGLQFLIQYYNGEERAKGNILERFSAQQFPDLHSELNLSSLELGDSALYFCASSPGRVAGWETQYFGPGTRLLVL.

This chain joins TRBV13 and TRBJ2-5, with a weak D call TRBD1 (6 bases). V was shortened by 0 bases and J by 3 bases, with 11 bases between the two germline ends. The CDR3 length is 15 residues. CDR1 and CDR2 (germline): PRHDT, FYEKMQ (reference sequence). The CDR3 DNA reads as TGTGCCAGCAGCTTAGGTACAGGGCGGGAAGAGACCCAGTACTTC. Amino acids: CASSLGTGREETQYF.

This chain connects TRBV5-4 to TRBJ2-1; 7 bases line up with TRBD2. Trimming cost V 0 bases and J 10 bases; bases outside gene matches: 13. The CDR3 is made up of 16 amino acids. Per the germline V gene, CDR1 is SGHNT and CDR2 is YYREEE (reference sequence). CDR3 amino acids: CASSLGGVGGIWEQFF. CDR3 coding DNA: TGTGCCAGCAGCTTGGGCGGTGTGGGGGGGATTTGGGAGCAGTTCTTC. Together with reference TRBV5-4 and TRBJ2-1, the CDR3 gives the full variable domain: ETGVTQSPTHLIKTRGQQVTLRCSSQSGHNTVSWYQQALGQGPQFIFQYYREEENGRGNFPPRFSGLQFPNYSSELNVNALELDDSALYLCASSLGGVGGIWEQFFGPGTRLTVL.

This rearrangement joins TRBV6-1 to TRBJ1-6, with 9 positions matching TRBD1. The V and J ends lost 6 bases and 10 bases, in that order; junction bases with no gene match: 4. This CDR3 contains 13 residues. Looked up from germline, CDR1 is MNHNS and CDR2 is SASEGT. This CDR3 reads CASRRTGESPLHF. The CDR3 bases are TGTGCCAGCAGGAGGACAGGGGAATCACCCCTCCACTTT.

The chain recombines TRBV21-1 with TRBJ2-7; the DNA was not compared with TRBD1, the D call given in the table. TRBV21-1 is designated a pseudogene. The CDR3 spans 15 residues. CDR3 region: CASSDARQGSYEQYF. CDR3 sequence (DNA): TGTGCCAGCAGCGACGCAAGACAGGGGTCATACGAGCAGTACTTC.